The source of this TCR beta chain is a study of T cell responses to AZD1222 COVID-19 vaccine. General study points: The breadth and depth of Spike-specific TCRs increased once two AZD1222 doses had been given. Most donors were white British, females outnumbered males, and clonal diversity was possibly underestimated.

Here immunoSEQ multiplex PCR was the method, and the copy in TCRdb shows in-frame clones only, minus some. This sample has over 130,000 clones, with roughly 91% found just once. Notes on this clone: What it binds is unknown.

The CDR3 is 15 residues long. The germline CDR1 and CDR2 sequences are SNHLY and FYNNEI. Trimming removed 6 bases from V and 0 bases from J, with 13 bases in between. The clonotype was recovered from an adult in good health. The material sequenced was peripheral blood, taken on day 0 of AZD1222 vaccination. The rearrangement links TRBV2 to TRBJ2-3; maybe TRBD1 (5 bases). The DNA for the CDR3 is TGTGCCAGCAGGGTGGGGCTACTGAGCACAGATACGCAGTATTTT. This codes for CASRVGLLSTDTQYF.